The sequence of this TCR beta chain was determined in a study of T cells in Graves' hyperthyroidism and ophthalmopathy. This clonotype showed up many times. Authors of the study amplified TCR beta CDR3 regions from RNA transcripts. A set of HTBI primers served as the primers for a first-round RT-PCR of the TCR CDR3. TCRdb used MiXCR to reprocess the multiplex PCR reads, holding one entry per CDR3 protein. Of about 350,000 distinct CDR3 sequences listed, approximately 19% are singletons. Losses at the gene ends were 6 bases for V and 7 bases for J; bases not matched to a gene: 8. This CDR3 contains 14 residues. Diagnosis of hyperthyroidism was new in patients aged 18 to 65, and its duration was under 2 months. Lactation, pregnancy, other autoimmune disease or uncontrolled infection led to exclusion of patients. Each 10 ml fresh peripheral blood draw supplied the PBMCs.

The TCR sequence derives from a young woman with Graves' hyperthyroidism. The sample comprised blood. The chain carries TRBV12-3 or TRBV12-4 and TRBJ1-3; 8 positions agree with TRBD1. In DNA, the CDR3 is TGTGCCAGCAGACAGACAGGGGAAGAGAACACCATATATTTT. Its protein product is CASRQTGEENTIYF.